This TCR beta chain was identified in a study of blood T cell repertoires in COVID-19. Per the original methods: Amplification of reference gene primers was used by the study to estimate nucleated cell counts. Some clones are missing from TCRdb's copy, which holds only in-frame ones; the method was immunoSEQ multiplex PCR. V and J calls and clone size are copied from that table; D and trimming were computed from the DNA. The table has about 220,000 clones, 80% to 90% seen once; the top ten hold approximately 15%. The CDR3 runs to 15 residues. Germline-derived CDR1 and CDR2 are GTSNPN and SVGIG (reference sequence). After removal of 2 bases from V and 4 bases from J, the junction contained 4 bases not matched to a gene. In terms of age and location, participants ranged from roughly 18 to 90 years and lived in around 22 US areas. Membership in each cohort depended on participant-reported clinical history.

The chain employs TRBV30 and TRBJ2-1; TRBD2 agrees at 11 bases. The receptor was derived from a woman aged 50 to 60 with acute COVID-19. Sequencing was performed on PBMCs or T cells enriched from blood (not recorded which). The CDR3 reads CAWSRLAGRYNEQFF. The CDR3 DNA sequence: TGTGCCTGGAGTCGACTAGCGGGAAGGTACAATGAGCAGTTCTTC.